This entry features one T cell receptor beta chain sequence. The method was immunoSEQ multiplex PCR; TCRdb's version includes in-frame clones alone and lacks a portion of them. The top ten clones hold 8.5% to 12% of a sample with just under 350,000 clones, around four fifths of them seen once. Germline V gene lookup returns CDR1 MNHNS and CDR2 SASEGT. V lost 8 bases and J lost 2; bases outside the gene matches: 7. The CDR3 sequence is 14 residues long. This sample stems from a study of shared clonotypes between healthy human individuals. Study in general: Donor ages ranged 18 to 49 years: a couple of women, a few men.

The sample comprised memory CD4+ T cells sorted from blood. Regarding subset: CD45RA-negative fraction. The source is a man in his thirties or forties in good health. The rearrangement uses TRBV6-1 and TRBJ2-3; TRBD2 matches at 7 bases. CDR3 sequence reads: CASGGVGTTDTQYF. The DNA of the CDR3 is TGTGCCAGCGGGGGGGTCGGAACCACAGATACGCAGTATTTT.